This T cell receptor (beta chain) was sequenced for a study of cytomegalovirus exposure and HLA in healthy donors (dated by TCRdb to about 2017). For the study in its entirety: In an earlier analysis of about 560 of the donors, under 300 Gb of sequence data and 90 million to 120 million unique TCR beta sequences from roughly 180 million T cells were reported. In a later analysis, previously published TCR beta repertoires from hundreds of donors were re-analyzed and high-resolution HLA genotyping was added so that TCR occurrence patterns could be studied. In a later genetic analysis, genome-wide SNP genotypes for about 55% of the roughly 700 donors were used, and that subset was treated as a discovery cohort. Besides the first cohort of more than 650 subjects, a separate validation cohort made up of some 110 different subjects was used. The aim of the study was to test whether cataloging public T cell receptors could identify signatures of past pathogen exposure. Roughly 5 DR-DQ haplotypes were handled as single units for association and clustering, since linkage in the cohort was strong. Every discovery cohort repertoire had been produced on one sequencing platform. The study combined high-throughput TCR immunosequencing, statistical association of individual TCRs with disease status, and machine learning to predict cytomegalovirus infection status. An earlier analysis of 587 of the donors used high-throughput TCR beta sequencing to judge whether each TCR beta V gene segment behaved as functional or pseudogenic. Of the 350 to 450 genotyped donors, 65% to 90% fell in the genetic ancestry cluster associated with self-reported Caucasian donors. HLA typing included class I and class II loci at four-digit resolution. Typing coverage varied by locus: roughly 629-630 donors for A, B, C, DRB1 and DQB1; 522 for DQA1; over 600 for DPA1; 450 to 480 for DPB1. An early release covering roughly 640 HLA-typed donors comprised about 300 gigabases of sequencing data and around 80 million unique TCR sequences. Among 350 to 400 genotyped donors of the cohort, an average of roughly 240,000 unique TCR beta nucleotide sequences were sequenced per donor, roughly 20% of them non-productive. The later analysis used no new phenotypic data to find candidate immune exposures, relying instead on TCR beta sequences and their occurrence across donors. Alongside the repertoire data, information on donor age, sex, ethnicity and CMV serostatus was compiled. The T cell repertoires of several hundred subjects were profiled by immunosequencing and related to cytomegalovirus serostatus.

Turning to this clone: Its antigen is currently not known. No per-base quality is available; no much larger clone lies one base away.

The library was made by the immunoSEQ multiplex PCR assay. For the multiplex PCR, a mixture combining 60 forward primers for TCR Vbeta segments and 13 reverse primers for TCR Jbeta segments was used. The CDR3 region of rearranged TCR beta genes was amplified from genomic DNA with a multiplex PCR assay. On the Illumina HiSeq System, the amplified TCR beta libraries were sequenced as 87-base-pair reads. For the original study's pipeline: A later analysis tallied around 82 million unique TCR beta chains across the 610 or so repertoires, and around 10 million of those chains were shared by two or more donors. To remove PCR and sequencing errors, raw reads were error-corrected and collapsed into unique sequences using a nearest-neighbor algorithm that merged closely related sequences. CDR3 sequences were aligned to IMGT reference sequences to assign V, D and J gene segments. Each retained sequence needed at least a six-nucleotide match to both a V gene segment and a J gene segment. A rearrangement was called productive if the CDR3 had no stop codons and remained in frame with V and J, and every other rearrangement was called non-productive. CDR3 was defined according to IMGT convention as the region running from the second conserved V-encoded cysteine to the conserved J-encoded phenylalanine. Sequences without an unambiguous match to a single V gene segment were excluded from the earlier analysis of about 600 of the donors. An earlier analysis of roughly 590 of the donors called V segments functional above 56.7% productive rearrangements and segregating when the between-donor standard deviation exceeded 5%. To diagnose cytomegalovirus status from the catalog of TCR beta chain sequences, a statistical classification framework was built. A later analysis assigned V and J genes by comparing TCR nucleotide sequences with IMGT/GENE-DB human TR gene sequences. In a later analysis, CDR3 sequences and most-parsimonious VDJ recombination scenarios were assigned using the TCRdist pipeline. A later analysis defined each TCR beta chain by its CDR3 amino acid sequence plus V-gene family, and excluded reads lacking a unique V-gene family. A later analysis removed 550 to 700 highly shared, low-generation-probability nucleotide sequences to deal with suspected cross-contamination and a sequencing artifact. In a later analysis, a clonal expansion index was calculated for each public chain from normalized within-repertoire ranks of inferred template counts. In a later analysis, generation probabilities were computed with a VDJ recombination model fitted to out-of-frame rearrangements, and the resulting probabilities were checked against IGoR. In a later analysis, TCR-TCR, TCR-HLA and TCR-CMV co-occurrence was scored with hypergeometric tests, and a repertoire-size bias correction was applied to TCR pairs. A later analysis estimated false discovery rates by permuting HLA or CMV assignments 20 times. In a later analysis, co-occurring TCRs were grouped with DBSCAN, and TCRdist sequence similarity was added when clustering was performed within HLA-allele-positive subsets. Repertoires with fewer than 30,000 or more than 120,000 public chains, plus five repertoires with anomalous nucleotide sharing, were excluded from co-occurrence clustering. The table comes from immuneACCESS by way of TCRdb, which keeps in-frame sequences with V and J called. Part of the clones is missing from these tables; in studies checked, under half for an unresolved V gene and the rest for unknown reasons. V and J calls and clone size follow that table, whereas D and trimming were derived from the DNA. Counted in this sample were about 190,000 clones; 70% to 75% of them appeared once. The ten largest clonotypes hold 2.5% to 4% of the sample.

Here is what the overall study found, with its caveats: In a later analysis, HLA-associated TCR beta chains showed more clonal expansion and lower generation probabilities than non-associated chains that were equally common. It was suggested by the authors that the approach could potentially be generalized to other disease states and immunological phenotypes. An association between a missense DCLRE1C variant and V-gene and J-gene trimming of TCR beta chains was found in a later genetic analysis and replicated in an independent cohort. A few of the identified cytomegalovirus-associated TCR beta chains were confirmed in vitro to be specific for cytomegalovirus antigens. Some IMGT-functional V segments, including TRBV6-2 and TRBV6-3, could not be told apart with the 87-base-pair reads, so those segments were excluded. A group of highly shared sequence variants was considered likely to be a technical artifact of the sequencing pipeline. CMV serostatus was the only immune exposure information available for the cohort. A later analysis associated about 17,000 TCR beta sequences with specific HLA alleles at a false discovery rate of 0.05. Across donors, most TCR sequences were observed very rarely, whereas some public TCRs were present in many individuals. A further reported finding was that TCR beta sequences accurately predicted the HLA-A and HLA-B alleles for most subjects in the first cohort. A later analysis found that TCR association rates varied across HLA loci, with DRB1 alleles showing the most associated TCRs and HLA-C alleles the fewest. In an earlier analysis of a few hundred of the donors, most TCR beta V segments were observed in productive rearrangements about 87% or about 30% of the time, broadly matching IMGT annotations. The earlier analysis of approximately 560 of the donors excluded roughly 17 rarely observed V segments, including chromosome 9 orphons, because counts were too low. In the study, roughly 160 TCR beta chains were listed as associated with cytomegalovirus. The cohort was sequenced for TCR beta chains only, and without alpha or paired-chain data the features that could be detected were limited. A later genetic analysis reported fewer N-insertions in productive TCRs among donors in an Asian-associated ancestry cluster than the roughly 720-donor mean. In a later analysis, several top co-occurrence clusters were reported to appear linked to parvovirus B19, influenza, CMV and Epstein-Barr virus. The classifier was reported to diagnose cytomegalovirus status with high specificity and sensitivity in both the original and validation cohorts. According to a later analysis, most CMV-associated TCR beta chains appeared to be HLA-restricted, and the HLA associations seemed to be driven largely by CMV exposure. Correlated functional status among segregating V segments might reflect linkage disequilibrium, but an unknown experimental factor could not be ruled out. Because HLA typing was missing for some donors at each locus, association tests included only the typed subset. The presence/absence analyses assumed that sequencing depth was roughly uniform across donors, and that assumption may not be true. When HLA alleles, especially DR and DQ, strongly co-occurred, attributing TCR associations to individual alleles was difficult.

The cohort consisted of 666 healthy bone marrow donors. At the time of sampling, all cohort members were nominally healthy, though unrecorded immune exposures were likely present. The donor was CMV seropositive and belonged to the group of about 290 seropositive cohort members. A peripheral blood sample was collected from each donor, and TCR beta sequencing was performed on peripheral blood mononuclear cells. Genomic DNA extraction from the blood cell samples was performed with the Qiagen DNeasy Blood Extraction Kit. CDR1 and CDR2 are drawn from the germline V gene: MDHEN, SYDVKM. V sheds 4 bases and J sheds 6 bases, leaving 6 bases between their ends. CDR3 length: 12 amino acids, cysteine to phenylalanine. Solely the CDR3 DNA is kept, with 36 bases framed from the first base.

Specimen: PBMCs. The clonotype was recovered from a woman younger than 45 in good health and CMV-seropositive. This chain joins TRBV28 to TRBJ2-2, with no confident D gene call. The CDR3 protein: CASSSSPGELFF. The nucleotides read TGTGCCAGCAGTTCCTCCCCCGGGGAGCTGTTTTTT.